Sequencing of this T cell receptor beta chain was carried out in a study of CD8+ T cells in alopecia areata. Study details: Treated patients received oral tofacitinib, 5 to 10 mg twice daily. Study-level points and caveats: Normal skin contains resident alphabeta T cells, and these are also sequenced in scalp samples. Among the top 100, expanded CD8+ clones were significantly decreased by tofacitinib, as was scalp clonality. Only one nonresponder was present, which leaves the link between baseline CD8+ expansion and response uncertain.

RNA extraction was followed by reverse transcription into cDNA, which acted as the sequencing template. The repertoire was sequenced with immunoSEQ multiplex PCR; TCRdb's copy has only in-frame clones and lacks some. The table includes roughly 200,000 clones, roughly three fifths detected once. Treatment denoted: oral pan-JAK inhibitor, 5-10 mg twice daily. Germline V gene data show CDR1 as SGHDN and CDR2 as FVKESK. Trimming left V 3 bases short and J 0 bases short, with 8 bases between. The CDR3 is 15 amino acids. Details on this clone: Its antigen is not identified.

The material sequenced was CD8+ T cells sorted from blood, taken at week 24, from a patient treated with tofacitinib. The receptor comes from a human donor with alopecia areata. This chain uses TRBV14 with TRBJ2-2; a possible D gene is TRBD1 (5 bases). The CDR3 nucleotides are TGTGCCAGCAGCCACAGGGTATCGAACACCGGGGAGCTGTTTTTT. It codes for CASSHRVSNTGELFF.